The sample holds many counts of the clone carrying this T cell receptor (beta chain). These data come from a study of regulatory T cells in long-lasting Graves disease. Time point indicated: newly diagnosed GD, antithyroid drugs for less than 3 months. PBMC RNA served as the TCR library source. The V and J ends lost 0 bases and 0 bases, in that order; junction bases with no gene match: 1. Germline-derived CDR1 and CDR2 are SGHRS and YFSETQ. The CDR3 is 17 amino acids. Building the TCR beta libraries relied on iRepertoire HTBI primers, and CDR3 regions underwent Arm-PCR. TCRdb reprocessed the multiplex PCR reads with MiXCR, giving one entry per CDR3 protein. The table shows approximately 440,000 distinct CDR3 sequences, with about 17% occurring only once. The same specimen was also included in a second study, on T cells in Graves' hyperthyroidism and ophthalmopathy.

The sample consisted of peripheral blood mononuclear cells (PBMCs), taken at new diagnosis, from a patient treated with antithyroid drugs. This chain joins TRBV5-1 and TRBJ2-3; TRBD2 matches 13 bases. This TCR was sampled from a man aged 35-49 years with Graves disease. The CDR3 loop reads CASSLGLAGGSTDTQYF. The CDR3 DNA follows: TGCGCCAGCAGCTTGGGACTAGCGGGAGGTAGCACAGATACGCAGTATTTT.